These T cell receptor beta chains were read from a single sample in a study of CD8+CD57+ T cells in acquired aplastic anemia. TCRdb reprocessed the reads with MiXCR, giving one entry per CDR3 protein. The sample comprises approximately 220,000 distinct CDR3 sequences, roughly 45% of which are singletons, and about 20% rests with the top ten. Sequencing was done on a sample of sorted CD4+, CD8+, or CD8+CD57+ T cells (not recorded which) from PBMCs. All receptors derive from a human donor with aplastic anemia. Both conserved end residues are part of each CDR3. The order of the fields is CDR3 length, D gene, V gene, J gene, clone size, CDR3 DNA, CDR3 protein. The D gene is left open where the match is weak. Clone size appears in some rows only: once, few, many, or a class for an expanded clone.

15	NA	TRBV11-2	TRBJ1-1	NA	TGTGCCAGCAGCACCGCGGCGACCTTGCCCACTGAAGCTTTCTTT	CASSTAATLPTEAFF
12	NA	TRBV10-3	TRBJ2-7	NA	TGTGCCAGTGGACAGCAAAGCTACGAGCAGTACTTC	CASGQQSYEQYF
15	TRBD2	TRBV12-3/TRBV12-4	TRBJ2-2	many	TGTGCCAGCAGTTTCGCCCGGACTAGAACCGGGGAGCTGTTTTTT	CASSFARTRTGELFF
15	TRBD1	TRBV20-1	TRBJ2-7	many	TGCAGTGCTAGATCCGCGGAGACAGGGTCCTACGAGCAGTACTTC	CSARSAETGSYEQYF
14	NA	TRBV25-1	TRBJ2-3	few	TGTGCCAGCAGTGTCGGTACAGGCACAGATACGCAGTATTTT	CASSVGTGTDTQYF
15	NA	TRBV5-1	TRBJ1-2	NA	TGTGCCAACAGCTTGAACGGGCCGCTTGTCTATGGCTACACCTTC	CANSLNGPLVYGYTF
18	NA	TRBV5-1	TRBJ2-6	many	TGCGCCAGCAGCTCGGACAACGCCCCCCACTCTGGGGCCAACGTCCTGACTTTC	CASSSDNAPHSGANVLTF
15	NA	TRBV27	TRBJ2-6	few	TGTGCCAGCAGTTTGTGGGGCTCTGGGGCCAACGTCCTGACTTTC	CASSLWGSGANVLTF
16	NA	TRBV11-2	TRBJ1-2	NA	TGTGCCAGCAGCCCGGGTAGGGCGTCCGTGAACTATGGCTACACCTTC	CASSPGRASVNYGYTF
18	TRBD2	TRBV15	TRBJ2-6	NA	TGTGCCACCAGCAGGGGTAGCGGGGGTAGCTCTGGGGCCAACGTCCTGACTTTC	CATSRGSGGSSGANVLTF
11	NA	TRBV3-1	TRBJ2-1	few	TGTGCCAGCAGCCAGGGCAATGAGCAGTTCTTC	CASSQGNEQFF
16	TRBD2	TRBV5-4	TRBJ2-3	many	TGTGCCAGCAGCCATAAAGCGGGGAGGGGCACAGATACGCAGTATTTT	CASSHKAGRGTDTQYF
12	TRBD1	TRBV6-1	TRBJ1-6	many	TGTGCCTGCGGACAGGGGAACTCACCCCTCCACTTT	CACGQGNSPLHF
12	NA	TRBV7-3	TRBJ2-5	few	TGTGCCAGCAGTTCCGGTCAAGAGACCCAGTACTTC	CASSSGQETQYF
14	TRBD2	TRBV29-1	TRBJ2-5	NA	TGCAGTGCTATAAGAGCGGGGGGGCCAGAGACCCAGTACTTC	CSAIRAGGPETQYF